The clone carrying this TCR beta chain was detected ten times or more. Antigen unknown. This entry belongs to a study of neurological immune-mediated disorders. General study results and limits: While HTLV-1-associated myelopathy showed the greatest TCR clonal expansion, multiple sclerosis showed the least, falling below healthy controls.

The CDR3 totals 13 residues. Per germline, CDR1 SQVTM and CDR2 ANQGSEA. Trimming left V 7 bases short and J 4 bases short, with 16 bases between. Template-switch 5'RACE cDNA synthesis added a 10-nucleotide unique molecular identifier. TCRdb redid the calling of the 5' RACE reads with MiXCR, one entry per CDR3 protein. The data contain more than 50,000 distinct CDR3 sequences, about 4% of them seen just once; the ten biggest clones take up approximately 1.2%. The rearrangement links TRBV29-1 to TRBJ1-2, with D perhaps matching TRBD1 (6 bases). Input material: PBMCs. This clonotype originated in a man aged 30 to 45 with multiple sclerosis. The CDR3, as DNA: TGCAGCGCCACCTCGGGAGGGGGCTATGGCTACACCTTC. Protein: CSATSGGGYGYTF.